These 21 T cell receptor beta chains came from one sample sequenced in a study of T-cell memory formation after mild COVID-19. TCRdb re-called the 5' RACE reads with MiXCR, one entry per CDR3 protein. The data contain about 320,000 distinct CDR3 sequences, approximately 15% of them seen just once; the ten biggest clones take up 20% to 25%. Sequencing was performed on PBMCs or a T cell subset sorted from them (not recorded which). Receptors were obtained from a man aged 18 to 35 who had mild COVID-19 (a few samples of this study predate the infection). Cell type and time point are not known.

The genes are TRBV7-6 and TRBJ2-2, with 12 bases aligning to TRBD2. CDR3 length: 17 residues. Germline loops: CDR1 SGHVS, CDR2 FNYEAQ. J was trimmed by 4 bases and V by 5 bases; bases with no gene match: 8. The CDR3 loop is CASSKGTSGSFTGELFF. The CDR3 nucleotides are TGTGCCAGCAGCAAGGGGACTAGCGGGTCCTTCACCGGGGAGCTGTTTTTT.

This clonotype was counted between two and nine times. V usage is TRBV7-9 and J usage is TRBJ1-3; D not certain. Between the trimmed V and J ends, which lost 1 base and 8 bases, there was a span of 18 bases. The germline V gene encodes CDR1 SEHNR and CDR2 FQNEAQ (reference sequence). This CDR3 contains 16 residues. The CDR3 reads CASSLGGVQGEDTIYF. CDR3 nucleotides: TGTGCCAGCAGCTTAGGCGGAGTCCAAGGTGAGGACACCATATATTTT.

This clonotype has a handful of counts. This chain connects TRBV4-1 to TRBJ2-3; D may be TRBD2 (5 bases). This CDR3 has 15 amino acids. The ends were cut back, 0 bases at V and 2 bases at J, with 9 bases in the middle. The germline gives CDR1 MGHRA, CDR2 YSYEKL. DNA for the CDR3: TGCGCCAGCAGCCAAGATCGACTACTCACAGATACGCAGTATTTT. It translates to CASSQDRLLTDTQYF.

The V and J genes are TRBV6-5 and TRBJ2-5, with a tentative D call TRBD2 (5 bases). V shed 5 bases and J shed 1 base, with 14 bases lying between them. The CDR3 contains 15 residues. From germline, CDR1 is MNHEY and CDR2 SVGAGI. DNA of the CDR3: TGTGCCAGCAGTCCGGGGTCGGTCATCCAAGAGACCCAGTACTTC. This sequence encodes CASSPGSVIQETQYF.

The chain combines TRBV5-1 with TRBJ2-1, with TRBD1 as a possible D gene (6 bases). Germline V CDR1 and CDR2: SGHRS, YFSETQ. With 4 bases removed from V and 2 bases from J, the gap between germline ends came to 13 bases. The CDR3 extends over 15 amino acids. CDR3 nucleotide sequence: TGCGCCAGCAGCAACAGGGTCGGGGCCTACAATGAGCAGTTCTTC. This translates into CASSNRVGAYNEQFF.

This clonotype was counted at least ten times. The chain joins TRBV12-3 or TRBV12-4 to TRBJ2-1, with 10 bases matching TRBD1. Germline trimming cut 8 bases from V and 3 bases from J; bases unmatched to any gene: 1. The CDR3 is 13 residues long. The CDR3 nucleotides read TGTGCCAGCGGGACAGGGGACTACAATGAGCAGTTCTTC. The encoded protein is CASGTGDYNEQFF.

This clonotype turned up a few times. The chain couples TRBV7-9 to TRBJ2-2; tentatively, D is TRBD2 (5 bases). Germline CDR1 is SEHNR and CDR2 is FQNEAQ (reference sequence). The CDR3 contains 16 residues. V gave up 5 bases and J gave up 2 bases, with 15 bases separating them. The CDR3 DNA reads TGTGCCAGCAGCGTATTCCGGGAATTAAACACCGGGGAGCTGTTTTTT. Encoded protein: CASSVFRELNTGELFF. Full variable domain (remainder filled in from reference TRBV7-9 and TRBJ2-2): DTGVSQNPRHKITKRGQNVTFRCDPISEHNRLYWYRQTLGQGPEFLTYFQNEAQLEKSRLLSDRFSAERPKGSFSTLEIQRTEQGDSAMYLCASSVFRELNTGELFFGEGSRLTVL.

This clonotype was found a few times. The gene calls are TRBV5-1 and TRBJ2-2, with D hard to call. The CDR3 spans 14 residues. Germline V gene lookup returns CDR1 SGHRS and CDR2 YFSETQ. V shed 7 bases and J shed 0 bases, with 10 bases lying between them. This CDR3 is CASCIEANTGELFF. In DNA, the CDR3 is TGCGCCAGCTGCATTGAGGCGAACACCGGGGAGCTGTTTTTT.

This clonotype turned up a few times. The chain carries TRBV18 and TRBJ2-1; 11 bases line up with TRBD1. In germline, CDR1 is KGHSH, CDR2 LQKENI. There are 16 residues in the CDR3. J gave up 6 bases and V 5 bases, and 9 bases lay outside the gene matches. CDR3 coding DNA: TGTGCCAGCTCATCATATACCGGGACAGGGGGCAATGAGCAGTTCTTC. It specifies CASSSYTGTGGNEQFF.

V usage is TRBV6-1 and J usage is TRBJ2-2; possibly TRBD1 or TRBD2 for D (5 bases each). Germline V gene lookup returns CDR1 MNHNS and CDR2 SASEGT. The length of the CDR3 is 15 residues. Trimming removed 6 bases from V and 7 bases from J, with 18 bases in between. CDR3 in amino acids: CASRPEWGKSGELFF. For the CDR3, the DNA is TGTGCCAGCAGACCCGAGTGGGGGAAGAGCGGGGAGCTGTTTTTT.

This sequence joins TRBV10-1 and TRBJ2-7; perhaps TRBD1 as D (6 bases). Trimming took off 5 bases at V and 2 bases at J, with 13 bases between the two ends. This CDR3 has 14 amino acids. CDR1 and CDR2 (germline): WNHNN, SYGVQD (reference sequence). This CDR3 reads CASSQTGLPYEQYF. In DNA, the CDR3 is TGCGCCAGCAGTCAGACAGGCCTCCCCTACGAGCAGTACTTC.

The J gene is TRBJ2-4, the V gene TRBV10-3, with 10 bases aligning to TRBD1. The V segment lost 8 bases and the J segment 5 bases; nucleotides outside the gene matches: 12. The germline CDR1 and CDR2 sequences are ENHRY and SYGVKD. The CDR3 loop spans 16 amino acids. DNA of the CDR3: TGTGCCATCTCCTCTTGGGACAGGGGTTCCGAAAACATTCAGTACTTC. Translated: CAISSWDRGSENIQYF.

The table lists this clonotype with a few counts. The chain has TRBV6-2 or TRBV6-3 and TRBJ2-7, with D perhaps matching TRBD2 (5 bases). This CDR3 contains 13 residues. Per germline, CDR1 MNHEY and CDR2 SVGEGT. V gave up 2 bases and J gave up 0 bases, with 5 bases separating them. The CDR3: CASSYDYSYEQYV. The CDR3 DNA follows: TGTGCCAGCAGTTACGACTACTCCTACGAGCAGTACGTC.

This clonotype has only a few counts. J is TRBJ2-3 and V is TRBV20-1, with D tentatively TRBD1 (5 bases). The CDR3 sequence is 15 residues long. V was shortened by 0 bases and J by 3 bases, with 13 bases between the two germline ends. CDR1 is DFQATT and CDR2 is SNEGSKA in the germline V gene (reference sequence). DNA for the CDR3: TGCAGTGCTAGAGAACCCAGGGTATGGACAGATACGCAGTATTTT. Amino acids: CSAREPRVWTDTQYF.

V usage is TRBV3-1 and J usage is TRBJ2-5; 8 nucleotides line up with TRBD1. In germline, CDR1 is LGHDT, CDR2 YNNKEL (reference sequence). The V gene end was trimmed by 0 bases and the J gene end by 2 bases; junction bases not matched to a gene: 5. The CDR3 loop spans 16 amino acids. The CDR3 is CASSQDWTGPQETQYF. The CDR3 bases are TGTGCCAGCAGCCAAGATTGGACAGGGCCTCAAGAGACCCAGTACTTC.

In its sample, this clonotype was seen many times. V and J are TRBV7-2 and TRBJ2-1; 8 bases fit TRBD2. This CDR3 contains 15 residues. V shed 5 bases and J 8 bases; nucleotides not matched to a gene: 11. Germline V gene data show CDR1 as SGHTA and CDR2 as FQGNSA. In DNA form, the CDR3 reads TGTGCCAGCAGCGATAGAGCGGGGGCAGATGATGAGCAGTTCTTC. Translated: CASSDRAGADDEQFF.

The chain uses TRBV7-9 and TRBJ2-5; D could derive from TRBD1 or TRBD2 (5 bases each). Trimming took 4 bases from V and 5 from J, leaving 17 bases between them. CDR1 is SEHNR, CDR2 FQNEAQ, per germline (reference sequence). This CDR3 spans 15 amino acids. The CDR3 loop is CASSYRDGGLETQYF. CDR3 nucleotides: TGTGCCAGCAGCTACCGGGACGGAGGATTGGAGACCCAGTACTTC.

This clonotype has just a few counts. For the CDR3, the DNA is TGCAGTGCTACTAACAGTGGGGGTACAGATACGCAGTATTTT. This sequence encodes CSATNSGGTDTQYF. The V call is TRBV20-1, the J call TRBJ2-3; D could derive from TRBD1 or TRBD2 (5 bases each). V lost 4 bases to trimming and J lost 3 bases, with 14 bases between them. Germline lookup yields CDR1 DFQATT and CDR2 SNEGSKA (reference sequence). This CDR3 spans 14 amino acids.

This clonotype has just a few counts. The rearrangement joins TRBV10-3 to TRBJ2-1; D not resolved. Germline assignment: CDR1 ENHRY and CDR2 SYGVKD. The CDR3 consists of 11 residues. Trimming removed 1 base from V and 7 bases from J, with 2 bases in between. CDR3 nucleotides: TGTGCCATCAGTGAGTTGAATGAGCAGTTCTTC. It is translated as CAISELNEQFF.

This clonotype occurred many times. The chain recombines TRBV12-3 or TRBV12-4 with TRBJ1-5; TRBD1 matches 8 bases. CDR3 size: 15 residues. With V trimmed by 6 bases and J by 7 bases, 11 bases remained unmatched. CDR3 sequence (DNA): TGTGCCAGCAGCCCTAACGGACAGGGAGGGCAGCCCCAGCATTTT. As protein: CASSPNGQGGQPQHF.

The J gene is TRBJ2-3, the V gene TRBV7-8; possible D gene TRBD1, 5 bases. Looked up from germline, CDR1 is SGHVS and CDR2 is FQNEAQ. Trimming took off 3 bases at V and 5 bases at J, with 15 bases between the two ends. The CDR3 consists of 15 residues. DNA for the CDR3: TGTGCCAGCAGCTTCCTTTATGTAGGGGAAGATACGCAGTATTTT. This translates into CASSFLYVGEDTQYF.